A single sample is the source of the 28 T cell receptor beta chains below, sequenced in a study of blood T cell repertoires in COVID-19. Assay: immunoSEQ multiplex PCR; the TCRdb copy retains only in-frame clones and omits some. The sample has under 250,000 clones; approximately 88% are singletons. The material sequenced was PBMCs or T cells enriched from blood (not recorded which). These receptor sequences come from a woman under 40 who had been exposed to COVID-19.

The gene calls are TRBV19 and TRBJ1-3; D is unclear. Germline assignment: CDR1 LNHDA and CDR2 SQIVND (reference sequence). This CDR3 is 14 amino acids long. V lost 7 bases and J lost 1, with 11 bases in between. Here the CDR3 DNA reads TGTGCCAGTACTGAGACTGCTTCTGGAAACACCATATATTTT. Residues: CASTETASGNTIYF.

The V gene is TRBV6-5, the J gene TRBJ2-7; D may be TRBD1 (5 bases). Trimming removed 4 bases from V and 3 bases from J, with 13 bases in between. Germline V CDR1 and CDR2: MNHEY, SVGAGI. This CDR3 is 14 amino acids long. The CDR3 DNA reads as TGTGCCAGCAGTTTGGCAGGGCGAGTCTACGAGCAGTACTTC. This translates into CASSLAGRVYEQYF.

This chain uses TRBV9 with TRBJ2-7; 7 bases map to TRBD2. V trimming: 0 bases; J trimming: 2 bases; junction bases outside the gene matches: 2. This CDR3 spans 14 amino acids. Germline CDR1 reads SGDLS; CDR2 reads YYNGEE. The CDR3 region is CASSVGGLAYEQYF. Written as DNA, the CDR3 is TGTGCCAGCAGCGTAGGTGGACTAGCCTACGAGCAGTACTTC.

The chain uses TRBV29-1 and TRBJ2-5; TRBD2 agrees at 10 bases. Germline V lookup: CDR1 SQVTM, CDR2 ANQGSEA. V gave up 6 bases and J gave up 4 bases; unmatched junction bases: 11. The CDR3 loop spans 15 amino acids. This CDR3 is CSVGLADPGGETQYF. The DNA for the CDR3 is TGCAGCGTCGGACTAGCGGACCCGGGCGGAGAGACCCAGTACTTC.

The V gene is TRBV13, the J gene TRBJ2-3, with D tentatively TRBD2 (6 bases). The CDR3 is made up of 13 amino acids. The ends were cut back, 4 bases at V and 2 bases at J, with 7 bases in the middle. The V gene's germline CDR1 is PRHDT and CDR2 FYEKMQ (reference sequence). CDR3 bases: TGTGCCAGCAGCTCGGGACTCACAGATACGCAGTATTTT. Translation gives CASSSGLTDTQYF.

The chain has TRBV7-9 and TRBJ2-7; 8 positions match TRBD1. CDR1 is SEHNR and CDR2 is FQNEAQ in the germline V gene (reference sequence). Trimming cost V 5 bases and J 2 bases; bases outside gene matches: 11. CDR3 length: 16 residues. CDR3 nucleotides: TGTGCCAGCAGCCCAGGACAGGGAACCTTCACCTACGAGCAGTACTTC. This gives the protein CASSPGQGTFTYEQYF. The whole variable domain, filled in from reference TRBV7-9 and TRBJ2-7, reads DTGVSQNPRHKITKRGQNVTFRCDPISEHNRLYWYRQTLGQGPEFLTYFQNEAQLEKSRLLSDRFSAERPKGSFSTLEIQRTEQGDSAMYLCASSPGQGTFTYEQYFGPGTRLTVT.

J is TRBJ2-1 and V is TRBV5-1; 8 bases line up with TRBD2. V shed 0 bases and J 9 bases; nucleotides not matched to a gene: 11. This CDR3 contains 16 residues. The germline CDR1 and CDR2 sequences are SGHRS and YFSETQ. The CDR3 DNA sequence: TGCGCCAGCAGCTTGGAGACCGGCGGGAGGTCGTTTGAGCAGTTCTTC. Translating gives CASSLETGGRSFEQFF.

The CDR3 reads CAISETSGSTGEQFF. The CDR3 bases are TGTGCCATCAGTGAGACTAGCGGGAGTACTGGTGAGCAGTTCTTC. The rearrangement links TRBV10-3 to TRBJ2-1; 11 bases are shared with TRBD2. The CDR3 contains 15 residues. The ends lost 2 bases at V and 9 bases at J; junction bases unmatched: 6. Germline V CDR1 and CDR2: ENHRY, SYGVKD.

This clone has just one count. The CDR3 loop reads CASSQTSGISYEQYF. CDR3 nucleotide sequence: TGCGCCAGCAGCCAAACTAGCGGGATCTCCTACGAGCAGTACTTC. This chain links TRBV4-1 with TRBJ2-7; 10 bases are a match to TRBD2. There are 15 residues in the CDR3. Unmatched junction bases numbered 1, after V lost 2 bases and J lost 0 bases. CDR1 MGHRA and CDR2 YSYEKL come from the germline V gene.

J is TRBJ2-7 and V is TRBV18; TRBD1 matches at 8 bases. Germline CDR1 and CDR2: KGHSH and LQKENI. The junction had 9 bases not matched to a gene; V was cut back by 5 bases and J by 6 bases. The CDR3 is made up of 14 amino acids. CDR3 loop: CASSVGQAPSEQYF. The CDR3 DNA reads TGTGCCAGCTCAGTGGGACAGGCCCCGAGCGAGCAGTACTTC.

Comments on this clone: This specimen includes other DNA sequences encoding the same CDR3. J is TRBJ2-3 and V is TRBV5-1, with D uncertain. Germline CDR1 reads SGHRS; CDR2 reads YFSETQ. The V and J ends lost 1 base and 4 bases respectively, with 7 bases between them. The length of the CDR3 is 13 residues. The DNA of the CDR3 is TGCGCCAGCAGCTTGAGTGGGCCAGATACGCAGTATTTT. Encoded protein: CASSLSGPDTQYF.

This clone was picked up one time. V is TRBV24-1 and J is TRBJ1-1; the D gene is possibly TRBD1 (5 bases). CDR3 length: 13 residues. CDR1 and CDR2 from the germline V gene are KGHDR and SFDVKD. V was cut by 2 bases and J by 8 bases, with 11 bases left in between. CDR3 sequence: CATSDWDRGEAFF. As DNA, the CDR3 is TGTGCCACCAGTGATTGGGACCGGGGGGAAGCTTTCTTT.

This clone was found once. The rearrangement joins TRBV2 to TRBJ2-4; TRBD2 is a possible D gene (5 bases). The V gene's germline CDR1 is SNHLY and CDR2 FYNNEI. The CDR3 totals 13 residues. V was shortened by 7 bases and J by 4 bases, with 11 bases between the two germline ends. CDR3 in amino acids: CASIEGRKNIQYF. The DNA for the CDR3 is TGTGCCAGCATCGAAGGGAGAAAAAACATTCAGTACTTC.

The chain couples TRBV5-5 to TRBJ1-5; D is perhaps TRBD1 (6 bases). Germline-derived CDR1 and CDR2 are SGHKS and YYEKEE (reference sequence). Trimming pared 4 bases from V and 0 bases from J, leaving 11 bases between. The CDR3 covers 15 residues. The CDR3 DNA reads TGTGCCAGCAGCGGACGGACAGTTAGCAATCAGCCCCAGCATTTT. Protein product: CASSGRTVSNQPQHF.

The V gene is TRBV30, the J gene TRBJ1-5; D remains ambiguous. The germline gives CDR1 GTSNPN, CDR2 SVGIG (reference sequence). Trimming pared 2 bases from V and 6 bases from J, leaving 11 bases between. This CDR3 comprises 13 residues. This CDR3 is CAWSREASQPQHF. In DNA, the CDR3 is TGTGCCTGGAGTCGAGAGGCGAGTCAGCCCCAGCATTTT.

The genes are TRBV28 and TRBJ1-2; a possible D gene is TRBD1 (6 bases). The germline V gene encodes CDR1 MDHEN and CDR2 SYDVKM. The CDR3 has 14 residues. Trimming removed 3 bases at V and 8 bases at J, with 16 bases between. The CDR3 sequence: CASSLWGLTEGYTF. DNA of the CDR3: TGTGCCAGCAGTTTGTGGGGGCTGACGGAGGGCTACACCTTC.

The chain combines TRBV5-4 with TRBJ1-2; D is uncertain. Germline V CDR1 and CDR2: SGHNT, YYREEE (reference sequence). This CDR3 has 13 amino acids. Trimming stripped 5 bases from V and 9 bases from J, with 17 bases between. CDR3 sequence reads: CASRSKEVVRYTF. CDR3 DNA sequence: TGTGCCAGCAGGTCTAAGGAGGTTGTGCGCTACACCTTC.

The chain is built from TRBV7-8 and TRBJ2-3, with TRBD1 identical over 7 bases. CDR1 is SGHVS and CDR2 is FQNEAQ in the germline V gene. The CDR3 is made up of 14 amino acids. The V and J ends lost 6 bases and 6 bases, in that order; junction bases with no gene match: 9. The CDR3 DNA reads as TGTGCCAGCAGAGAAGCGAGGGGGCGGGATACGCAGTATTTT. It yields the protein CASREARGRDTQYF.

This clone showed up just once. This chain links TRBV19 with TRBJ2-3; D ambiguous. Looked up from germline, CDR1 is LNHDA and CDR2 is SQIVND (reference sequence). The V end was cut by 7 bases, the J end by 2 bases, with 10 bases between. The length of the CDR3 is 13 residues. The CDR3 DNA follows: TGTGCCAGTACCAAACCCTACACAGATACGCAGTATTTT. It codes for CASTKPYTDTQYF.

The gene calls are TRBV5-1 and TRBJ1-1, with 7 bases identical to TRBD1. Per the germline V gene, CDR1 is SGHRS and CDR2 is YFSETQ. The CDR3 spans 15 residues. With V trimmed by 4 bases and J by 0 bases, 6 bases remained unmatched. The CDR3 here is CASSLRQGVNTEAFF. The CDR3 DNA follows: TGCGCCAGCAGCCTAAGACAGGGCGTGAACACTGAAGCTTTCTTT.

This clone occurred a few times. J is TRBJ1-1 and V is TRBV6-5; tentative D call: TRBD1 (6 bases). The CDR3 consists of 13 residues. Trimming pared 8 bases from V and 2 bases from J, leaving 12 bases between. In germline, CDR1 is MNHEY, CDR2 SVGAGI. CDR3 nucleotides: TGTGCCAGCCGTCGGACAGTTAACACTGAAGCTTTCTTT. It specifies CASRRTVNTEAFF.

The rearrangement links TRBV30 to TRBJ1-3; 7 bases align to TRBD1. Germline V gene sequence: CDR1 GTSNPN, CDR2 SVGIG (reference sequence). Trimming took 8 bases from V and 1 from J; bases not matched to a gene: 2. The CDR3 sequence is 12 residues long. The CDR3 spells CAGDSSGNTIYF. The CDR3 DNA follows: TGTGCCGGGGACAGTTCTGGAAACACCATATATTTT.

CDR3 bases: TGTGCCAGCTCCAAAGACATGGGTGTGAATAATGAAAAACTGTTTTTT. Its protein is CASSKDMGVNNEKLFF. The chain recombines TRBV18 with TRBJ1-4; D not certain. V was clipped by 6 bases and J by 4 bases, with 18 bases between them. Germline CDR1 and CDR2: KGHSH and LQKENI. The CDR3 extends over 16 amino acids.

This chain uses TRBV3-1 (or the pseudogene TRBV3-2) with TRBJ2-7; TRBD1 is a possible D gene (6 bases). The V end lost 0 bases, the J end lost 0 bases, and 9 bases lay between the germline ends. The germline V gene encodes CDR1 LGHDT and CDR2 YNNKEL (reference sequence). This CDR3 is built from 15 residues. DNA of the CDR3: TGTGCCAGCAGCCAAGACCGGGACATCTCCTACGAGCAGTACTTC. Protein sequence: CASSQDRDISYEQYF.

The J gene is TRBJ2-5, the V gene TRBV10-3; 14 positions agree with TRBD2. V shed 0 bases and J 1 base; nucleotides not matched to a gene: 1. The CDR3 totals 17 residues. Germline CDR1 ENHRY, CDR2 SYGVKD. The CDR3 loop is CAISESGLAGGQETQYF. CDR3 in DNA: TGTGCCATCAGTGAGTCCGGACTAGCGGGAGGCCAAGAGACCCAGTACTTC.

This clone has only a few counts. The chain is built from TRBV7-2 and TRBJ1-6, with TRBD1 identical over 10 bases. The CDR3 runs to 15 residues. Germline V gene sequence: CDR1 SGHTA, CDR2 FQGNSA. V trimming: 4 bases; J trimming: 8 bases; junction bases outside the gene matches: 5. DNA of the CDR3: TGTGCCAGCAGCTCCGGACAGGGGGACTATTCACCCCTCCACTTT. It specifies CASSSGQGDYSPLHF. The full variable domain, rest sourced from reference TRBV7-2 and TRBJ1-6, is GAGVSQSPSNKVTEKGKDVELRCDPISGHTALYWYRQSLGQGLEFLIYFQGNSAPDKSGLPSDRFSAERTGGSVSTLTIQRTQQEDSAVYLCASSSGQGDYSPLHFGNGTRLTVT.

V and J are TRBV7-9 and TRBJ2-1; D gene uncertain. The CDR3 sequence is 14 residues long. Germline CDR1 reads SEHNR; CDR2 reads FQNEAQ (reference sequence). The V end was cut by 5 bases, the J end by 0 bases, with 8 bases between. The CDR3 DNA reads as TGTGCCAGCAGCGAGATTAGCTCCTACAATGAGCAGTTCTTC. Residues: CASSEISSYNEQFF. Filled out from reference TRBV7-9 and TRBJ2-1, the complete variable domain reads DTGVSQNPRHKITKRGQNVTFRCDPISEHNRLYWYRQTLGQGPEFLTYFQNEAQLEKSRLLSDRFSAERPKGSFSTLEIQRTEQGDSAMYLCASSEISSYNEQFFGPGTRLTVL.

This clone has only one observation. The chain couples TRBV7-8 to TRBJ1-2, with 9 positions matching TRBD1. Germline V gene sequence: CDR1 SGHVS, CDR2 FQNEAQ. The CDR3 length is 16 residues. V was clipped by 0 bases and J by 3 bases; unmatched bases: 5. In nucleotides, the CDR3 is TGTGCCAGCAGCTTAGCGCGGGACAGGGTGGACTATGGCTACACCTTC. The encoded protein is CASSLARDRVDYGYTF.